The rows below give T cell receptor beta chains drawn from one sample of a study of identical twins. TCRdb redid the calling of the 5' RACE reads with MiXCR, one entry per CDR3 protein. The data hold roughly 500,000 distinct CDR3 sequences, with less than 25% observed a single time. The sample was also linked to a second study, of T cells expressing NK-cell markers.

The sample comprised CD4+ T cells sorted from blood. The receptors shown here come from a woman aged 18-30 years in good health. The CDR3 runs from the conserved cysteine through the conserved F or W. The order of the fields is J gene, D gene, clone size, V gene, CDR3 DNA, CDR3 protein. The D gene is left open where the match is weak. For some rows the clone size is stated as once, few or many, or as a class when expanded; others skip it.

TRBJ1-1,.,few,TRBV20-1,TGCAGTGCTCCTCGTCTTGGGGGGGACACTGAAGCTTTCTTT,CSAPRLGGDTEAFF
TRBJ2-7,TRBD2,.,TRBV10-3,TGTGCCATCCGGAGTGGGACTAGCGCGCACGAGCAGTACTTC,CAIRSGTSAHEQYF
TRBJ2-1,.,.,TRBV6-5,TGTGCCAGCAGGCCGAGCCAGAGTGAGCAGTTCTTC,CASRPSQSEQFF
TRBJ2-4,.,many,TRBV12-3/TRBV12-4,TGTGCCAGCAGTTTCGGGGGTAAAAGAAACATTCAGTACTTC,CASSFGGKRNIQYF
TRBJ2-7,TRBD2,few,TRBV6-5,TGTGCCAGCAGTTACTCCGCGGGAGGCGGGTACGAGCAGTACTTC,CASSYSAGGGYEQYF
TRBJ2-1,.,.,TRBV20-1,TGCAGTGCTAGAGTCCCTTCTGAGCAGTTCTTC,CSARVPSEQFF
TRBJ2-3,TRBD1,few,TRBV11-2,TGTGCCAGCAGCTACAGGGGACCGAATACAGATACGCAGTATTTT,CASSYRGPNTDTQYF
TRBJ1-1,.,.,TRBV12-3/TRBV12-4,TGTGCCAGCAGCCTACGGGGGGGATACACTGAAGCTTTCTTT,CASSLRGGYTEAFF
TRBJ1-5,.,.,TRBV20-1,TGCAGTGCCTACATCGGGGGTGATCAGCCCCAGCATTTT,CSAYIGGDQPQHF
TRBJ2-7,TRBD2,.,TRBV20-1,TGCAGTGCTACCACGAGCGGGGCTACCTACGAGCAGTACTTC,CSATTSGATYEQYF
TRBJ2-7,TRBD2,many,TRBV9,TGTGCCAGCCCTAGCGGGGGGCCGTACGAGCAGTACTTC,CASPSGGPYEQYF
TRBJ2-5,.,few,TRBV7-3,TGTGCCAGCAACCCTAAATCTAGAGGCGAACTAGCACTACAAGAGACCCAGTACTTC,CASNPKSRGELALQETQYF
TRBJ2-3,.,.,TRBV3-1,TGTGCCAGCAGCCAAGGACTTTCGTCAGGGGCAGATACGCAGTATTTT,CASSQGLSSGADTQYF
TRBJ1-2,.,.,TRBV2,TGTGCCAGCAGTAACAGCAGGGCTAACTATGGCTACACCTTC,CASSNSRANYGYTF
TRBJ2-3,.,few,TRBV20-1,TGCAGTGCTAGACGCCGGGGATTGGGCACAGATACGCAGTATTTT,CSARRRGLGTDTQYF
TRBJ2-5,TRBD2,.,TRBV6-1,TGTGCCAGCAGTCCGCCGACTAGCGGGGGGGTGCAGACCCAGTACTTC,CASSPPTSGGVQTQYF
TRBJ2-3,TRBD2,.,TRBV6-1,TGTGCCAGCACTCTAGCGGGAGCGGGGGATACGCAGTATTTT,CASTLAGAGDTQYF
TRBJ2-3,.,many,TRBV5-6,TGTGCCAGCAGCTTAGACCGCGCAGATACGCAGTATTTT,CASSLDRADTQYF
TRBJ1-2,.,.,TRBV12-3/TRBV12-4,TGTGCCAGCTACTCAGGGGAAGAGAGCTATGGCTACACCTTC,CASYSGEESYGYTF
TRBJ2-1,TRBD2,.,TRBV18,TGTGCCAGCTCACCCGGGACTAGCGGGGAACAGGCCAGACAGTTCTTC,CASSPGTSGEQARQFF
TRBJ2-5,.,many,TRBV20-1,TGCAGTGCACCCCTAGCGTCGTGGGACCAAGAGACCCAGTACTTC,CSAPLASWDQETQYF
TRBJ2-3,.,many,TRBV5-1,TGCGCCAGCAGCTTCGTCGGGCCAGATACGCAGTATTTT,CASSFVGPDTQYF
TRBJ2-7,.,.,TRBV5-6,TGTGCCAGCAGCTGGGGGACAACGTACGAGCAGTACTTC,CASSWGTTYEQYF
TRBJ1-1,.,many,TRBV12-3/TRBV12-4,TGTGCCAGCAGATGGCGTCGGGGGGTAGGCACTGAAGCTTTCTTT,CASRWRRGVGTEAFF
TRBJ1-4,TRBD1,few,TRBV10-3,TGTGCCATCGGGGGACAGGGGCCGGGGGAAAAACTGTTTTTT,CAIGGQGPGEKLFF
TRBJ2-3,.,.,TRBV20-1,TGCAGTGCTAGACAGACACCCGCAGAAAGTCGGTCGGATACGCAGTATTTT,CSARQTPAESRSDTQYF
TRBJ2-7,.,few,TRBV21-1,TGTGCCAGCTGCTCGGGGGCGGGCTCCTACGAGCAGTACTTC,CASCSGAGSYEQYF
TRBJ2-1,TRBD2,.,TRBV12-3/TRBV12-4,TGTGCCAGCAGCGGACTAGCGGGAGAGAATGAGCAGTTCTTC,CASSGLAGENEQFF
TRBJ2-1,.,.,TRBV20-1,TGCAGTGCTAGAGTTCGGACTCGAATTAGGGAGCAGTTCTTC,CSARVRTRIREQFF
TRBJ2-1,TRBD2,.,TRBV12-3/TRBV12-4,TGTGCCAGCAGTTCACCGGGACTAGCGCCTTGTCTGTTC,CASSSPGLAPCLF
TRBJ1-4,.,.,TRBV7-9,TGTGCCAGCAGCTTAGCGCTAAGGGGCCGGGAAGACGAAAAACTGTTTTTT,CASSLALRGREDEKLFF
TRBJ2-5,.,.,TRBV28,TGTGCCAGCAGTTTATCGGGAGCCGGGCGACAAGAGACCCAGTACTTC,CASSLSGAGRQETQYF
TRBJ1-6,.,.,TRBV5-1,TGCGCCAGCAGACACGGGGGGATTTTGCGACCCCTCCACTTT,CASRHGGILRPLHF
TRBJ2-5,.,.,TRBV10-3,TGTGCCATCAGTGGTTCTGGAAAAGAGACCCAGTACTTC,CAISGSGKETQYF
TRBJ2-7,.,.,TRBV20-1,TGCAGTGCTAGAGATCGTACGGGTTTAGGGCAGTACTTC,CSARDRTGLGQYF
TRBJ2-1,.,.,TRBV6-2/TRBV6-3,TGTGCCAGCAGGGGTAGCGGAACCTACAATGAGCAGTTCTTC,CASRGSGTYNEQFF
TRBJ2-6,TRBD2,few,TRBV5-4,TGTGCCAGCAGCTTGGACACGACGGGGGGTTTTCGGGGAAGCTCTGGGGCCAACGTCCTGACTTTC,CASSLDTTGGFRGSSGANVLTF
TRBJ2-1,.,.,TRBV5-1,TGCGCCAGCAGCCCTTCGGCCCACAATGAGCAGTTCTTC,CASSPSAHNEQFF
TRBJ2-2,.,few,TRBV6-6,TGTGCCACCGAGGACGGGAACACCGGGGAGCTGTTTTTT,CATEDGNTGELFF
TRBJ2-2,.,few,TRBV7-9,TGTGCCAGCAGAGGGGAAGGGAACACCGGGGAGCTGTTTTTT,CASRGEGNTGELFF
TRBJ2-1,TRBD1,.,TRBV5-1,TGCGCCAGCAGCTTGGTGGGACAGGGGGCAAGGAATGAGCAGTTCTTC,CASSLVGQGARNEQFF
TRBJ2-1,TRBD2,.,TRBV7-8,TGTGCCAGCAGCTATAACAGCGGGGGGGCCAGGTCCTACAATGAGCAGTTCTTC,CASSYNSGGARSYNEQFF
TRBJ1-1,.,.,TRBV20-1,TGCAGTGCTAGAAGTGGCTCTCAGAACACTGAAGCTTTCTTT,CSARSGSQNTEAFF
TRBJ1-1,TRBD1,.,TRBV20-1,TGCAGTGCGAGGGGGCAGGGGAAAACTGAAGCTTTCTTT,CSARGQGKTEAFF
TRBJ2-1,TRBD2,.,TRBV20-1,TGCAGTGCAAACGGTCTACACGGACCCCGGCGGGAGGAGCAGTTCTTC,CSANGLHGPRREEQFF
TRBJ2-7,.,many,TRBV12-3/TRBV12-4,TGTGCCAGCAGGTGGGCAGTCTCCTACGAGCAGTACTTC,CASRWAVSYEQYF
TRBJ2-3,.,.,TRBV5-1,TGCGCCAGCAGCTTCCCAGGGAAGGACGCAGATACGCAGTATTTT,CASSFPGKDADTQYF
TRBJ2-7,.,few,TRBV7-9,TGTGCCAGCAGGCCCGAACAGGGATCCTACGAGCAGTACTTC,CASRPEQGSYEQYF
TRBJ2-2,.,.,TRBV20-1,TGCAGTGCCACCGGGACGGTCGACACCGGGGAGCTGTTTTTT,CSATGTVDTGELFF
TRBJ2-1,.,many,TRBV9,TGTGCCAGCAGCGTAGGGACCCACAATGAGCAGTTCTTC,CASSVGTHNEQFF
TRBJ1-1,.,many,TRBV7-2,TGTGCCAGCAGCTTAGGAGTTAACAGAAACACTGAAGCTTTCTTT,CASSLGVNRNTEAFF